This T cell receptor (beta chain) derives from a study of cytomegalovirus exposure and HLA in healthy donors. Turning to the study itself: The platform used for the roughly 110 validation repertoires matched that of the roughly 670 first-cohort repertoires, a later analysis reported. General observations from the study: Reported results showed that the classifier diagnosed cytomegalovirus status with high specificity and sensitivity. Subsequent analysis showed first-cohort TCR clusters tending to co-occur in 120 validation repertoires. Rarity marked most TCR sequences, yet some public TCRs occurred in many donors.

This table comes from immunoSEQ multiplex PCR, and its TCRdb copy is limited to in-frame clones, with some not included. The sample has approximately 120,000 clones, about nine tenths seen once; the top ten hold approximately 2%. Worth noting for this clone: Its target is not known.

J lost 8 bases, V lost 0 bases, and 5 bases had no gene match. CDR1 and CDR2 (germline): LNHNV, YYDKDF (reference sequence). This CDR3 region has 14 residues. The sequence derives from a young woman in good health and CMV-seronegative. Input material: PBMCs. The chain carries TRBV15 and TRBJ1-2; 8 positions agree with TRBD1. The CDR3 sequence is CATSRDGTGQGYTF. As DNA, the CDR3 is TGTGCCACCAGCAGAGACGGGACAGGTCAAGGCTACACCTTC. The variable domain in full, completed from reference TRBV15 and TRBJ1-2, reads DAMVIQNPRYQVTQFGKPVTLSCSQTLNHNVMYWYQQKSSQAPKLLFHYYDKDFNNEADTPDNFQSRRPNTSFCFLDIRSPGLGDTAMYLCATSRDGTGQGYTFGSGTRLTVV.